These T cell receptor beta chains were read from a single sample in a study of cytomegalovirus exposure and HLA in healthy donors. The method was immunoSEQ multiplex PCR; TCRdb's version includes in-frame clones alone and lacks a portion of them. The data hold about 99,000 clones, with roughly 85% observed a single time. The sequenced sample was PBMCs. The source is a man in his fifties or sixties in good health and CMV-seropositive. Both conserved end residues are part of each CDR3. Fields, in order: J gene, V gene, CDR3 protein.

TRBJ2-2	TRBV29-1	CSVRTGGTGELFF
TRBJ2-7	TRBV1	CTSSQEGGFGGYEQYF
TRBJ1-1	TRBV27	CASSFRRENTEAFF
TRBJ2-2	TRBV5-5	CASSLVGGQGAAGELFF
TRBJ1-1	TRBV6-1	CASSQGRQGNTEAFF
TRBJ1-2	TRBV18	CASSPQGDADYGYTF
TRBJ1-5	TRBV28	CASSSLGGGTGDQPQHF
TRBJ1-6	TRBV5-1	CASSLGQGNSPLHF
TRBJ2-6	TRBV5-1	CASSLAGMTSGANVLTF
TRBJ2-7	TRBV28	CASSLRGYEQYF
TRBJ2-3	TRBV19	CASSIGIAGDTQYF